The 5 T cell receptor beta chains below were found in one sample sequenced in a study of CD8 T cells in ankylosing spondylitis. Overall study findings and caveats: Apparently characteristic of ankylosing spondylitis blood was a TCR beta motif (eight highly homologous variants).

TCRdb called the 5' RACE reads again in MiXCR, with one record for every CDR3 protein. The sample contains a few hundred thousand distinct CDR3 sequences, roughly 13% of which appear only once. The antigens these receptors bind are not known. Material: blood, either unsorted or a sorted T cell fraction (not recorded which). These TCRs come from a male donor with ankylosing spondylitis.

The table lists this clonotype with a few counts. The chain recombines TRBV5-1 with TRBJ1-1, with 9 bases lining up with TRBD1. V trimming: 4 bases; J trimming: 0 bases; junction bases outside the gene matches: 7. The length of the CDR3 is 16 residues. Germline CDR1 reads SGHRS; CDR2 reads YFSETQ. DNA of the CDR3: TGCGCCAGCAGCCTAAACAGGGGGCTGATGAACACTGAAGCTTTCTTT. It is translated as CASSLNRGLMNTEAFF.

The V gene is TRBV24-1, the J gene TRBJ2-3; no definite D call. In germline, CDR1 is KGHDR, CDR2 SFDVKD. The CDR3 is 14 residues long. The V end lost 3 bases, the J end lost 7 bases, and 13 bases lay between the germline ends. The chain's CDR3 is CATSDLRTTHTQYF. The CDR3 region has the DNA TGTGCCACCAGTGATCTTAGAACCACCCATACGCAGTATTTT.

This clonotype was detected many times. The rearrangement uses TRBV3-1 and TRBJ1-2; no definite D call. Trimming removed 3 bases at V and 4 bases at J, with 9 bases between. This CDR3 spans 13 amino acids. Germline V lookup: CDR1 LGHDT, CDR2 YNNKEL (reference sequence). CDR3: CASSQLEFYGYTF. The CDR3 DNA reads TGTGCCAGCAGCCAGCTAGAATTCTATGGCTACACCTTC. The whole variable domain, remainder taken from reference TRBV3-1 and TRBJ1-2, is DTAVSQTPKYLVTQMGNDKSIKCEQNLGHDTMYWYKQDSKKFLKIMFSYNNKELIINETVPNRFSPKSPDKAHLNLHINSLELGDSAVYFCASSQLEFYGYTFGSGTRLTVV.

This clonotype was counted ten times or more. V usage is TRBV29-1 and J usage is TRBJ2-2, with 9 bases aligning to TRBD2. Germline CDR1 reads SQVTM; CDR2 reads ANQGSEA. V dropped 3 bases and J dropped 6; count of bases not matched to a gene: 8. The CDR3 runs 15 residues. The CDR3 sequence: CSVDTGTSKAGELFF. Written as DNA, the CDR3 is TGCAGCGTTGATACAGGGACTAGCAAGGCCGGGGAGCTGTTTTTT.

This clonotype appeared a few times. The chain combines TRBV5-1 with TRBJ1-4, with TRBD1 matching over 7 bases. The germline gives CDR1 SGHRS, CDR2 YFSETQ. CDR3 length: 13 amino acids. Losses at the gene ends were 4 bases for V and 15 bases for J; bases not matched to a gene: 12. The CDR3 sequence is CASSPQGTRMVFF. In DNA, the CDR3 is TGCGCCAGCAGCCCACAGGGGACGCGAATGGTGTTTTTT.